This T cell receptor beta chain was profiled in a study of OX40 agonist ivuxolimab in advanced cancers. In terms of the full investigation: Ivuxolimab was a fully human IgG2 agonistic monoclonal antibody targeting the costimulatory receptor OX40 (CD134). Intravenous ivuxolimab was administered to patients every 2 weeks at six dose levels: 0.01, 0.1, 0.3, 1.5, 3 and 10 mg/kg. A male proportion of about 79% and a mean age of approximately 62 years, ranging from 23 to 79, were recorded for the dose-escalation cohort. The point of sequencing TCRbeta in the periphery was to test whether ivuxolimab changed TCR sequence diversity and drove clonal T-cell expansion. Of the approximately 50 dose-escalation patients, hepatocellular carcinoma was present in around 19, melanoma in roughly 15, renal cell carcinoma in 9 and head and neck cancer in 9. Partial responses occurred in three dose-escalation patients, of whom one had hepatocellular carcinoma and two had cutaneous melanoma. Patients were allowed to have had prior anti-PD-1, anti-PD-L1 or anti-CTLA-4 therapy, and around 37% of the dose-escalation patients had previously received checkpoint inhibitors. The paper covers the monotherapy dose-escalation part of the phase I ivuxolimab trial, which included N of about 51 patients. Results and caveats for the whole study, not just this receptor: Low levels of normalized T-cell clonal expansion were also shown by some nonresponding patients. At doses of 0.1 to 3.0 mg/kg, clonal expansion of both CD4+ and CD8+ T cells in blood was seen between baseline and week 6. After ivuxolimab, CD8+ T cells had more expanded clones than CD4+ T cells on average. The antigen specificity of the peripheral T cells that underwent clonal expansion was not determined. In partial responders in the 0.1-3.0 mg/kg groups, normalized peripheral clonal expansion was found to be among the lowest, especially among CD8+ T cells.

To sequence the TCRbeta CDR3 region, genomic DNA was isolated from the sorted cells. The immunoSEQ Assay was used for sequencing of TCRbeta CDR3 regions. This immuneACCESS table, as held by TCRdb, lists in-frame sequences with V and J called but not all clones. Of the missing ones, under half trace to an unresolved V gene in checked studies; the others have no known cause. The sample has about 8,300 clones on record, approximately 71% of them singletons. Of the sample, less than 60% is held by the ten largest clones. The trial excluded patients who had a history of autoimmune disease or were on systemic immunosuppression. Peripheral blood for TCR sequencing was drawn from every dose cohort at baseline, at cycle 4 day 1 and at cycle 7 day 1. The samples were taken from a phase I, first-in-human, multicenter, open-label dose-escalation trial of ivuxolimab. Adults with locally advanced or metastatic melanoma, renal cell, hepatocellular, or head and neck squamous cell carcinoma were enrolled in the trial. Before TCR sequencing, CD4+ and CD8+ T cells were separately sorted from peripheral blood.

In the case of this clone: There is no known antigen for this receptor. No quality values exist for individual bases; no much larger clone is one base distant.

The germline V gene (reference sequence) gives CDR1 as MNHNY and CDR2 as SVGAGI. Compared with germline, V lacks 6 bases and J lacks 4 bases; bases without a gene match: 10. The CDR3 covers 16 residues, taking in both the cysteine and the phenylalanine. The kept DNA is CDR3 alone, 48 bases in frame from the first base. The chain joins TRBV6-6 to TRBJ1-5, with 9 bases aligning to TRBD1. The receptor's source is an adult with an advanced solid tumor such as melanoma, head and neck, liver or kidney cancer. The sample in question was CD4+ or CD8+ T cells sorted from blood, obtained in a trial of the OX40 agonist ivuxolimab. DNA sequence: TGTGCCAGCAGCCCCACCGGGACAGGGTTTAATCAGCCCCAGCATTTT. It codes for CASSPTGTGFNQPQHF.